Listed below are T cell receptor beta chains from one sample, sequenced in a study of blood T cell repertoires in COVID-19. The data were produced by immunoSEQ multiplex PCR, yet TCRdb's version contains in-frame clones alone and is incomplete. Of hundreds of thousands of clones listed, about four fifths are singletons. The sample was peripheral blood. The receptor set was obtained from a woman between 40 and 55 years old with active or convalescent COVID-19. CDR3s include the opening cysteine and the closing phenylalanine or tryptophan. Each record gives: CDR3 protein, CDR3 DNA, clone size, V gene, D gene, J gene. The D gene is left open where the match is weak. Clone size is shown for a subset of rows, as once, few, many or a class of expanded clone.

CDR3aa: CASNGQGSNQPQHF
CDR3nt: TGTGCCAGCAATGGACAGGGGAGCAATCAGCCCCAGCATTTT
abundance: .
v_gene: TRBV2
d_gene: TRBD1
j_gene: TRBJ1-5

CDR3aa: CASSFRRQGEGGYTF
CDR3nt: TGCGCCAGCAGCTTTAGGCGGCAGGGGGAAGGTGGCTACACCTTC
abundance: .
v_gene: TRBV5-1
d_gene: TRBD1
j_gene: TRBJ1-2

CDR3aa: CASSLGGGPPGGKLFF
CDR3nt: TGTGCCAGCAGTTTGGGGGGGGGTCCACCGGGAGGAAAACTGTTTTTT
abundance: .
v_gene: TRBV28
d_gene: .
j_gene: TRBJ1-4

CDR3aa: CSGSEGANGYTF
CDR3nt: TGCAGCGGGTCCGAGGGGGCGAATGGCTACACCTTC
abundance: few
v_gene: TRBV29-1
d_gene: TRBD1
j_gene: TRBJ1-2

CDR3aa: CASSLAGGGETQYF
CDR3nt: TGTGCCAGCAGCTTAGCGGGAGGCGGGGAGACCCAGTACTTC
abundance: once
v_gene: TRBV7-9
d_gene: .
j_gene: TRBJ2-5

CDR3aa: CASSTGQTNTGELFF
CDR3nt: TGTGCCAGTAGTACCGGACAGACGAACACCGGGGAGCTGTTTTTT
abundance: .
v_gene: TRBV19
d_gene: .
j_gene: TRBJ2-2

CDR3aa: CASSVGGGNTIYF
CDR3nt: TGTGCCAGCAGCGTAGGAGGGGGAAACACCATATATTTT
abundance: .
v_gene: TRBV9
d_gene: .
j_gene: TRBJ1-3

CDR3aa: CASSFNPTSGRPTDTQYF
CDR3nt: TGTGCCAGCAGCTTCAACCCGACTAGCGGGAGGCCCACAGATACGCAGTATTTT
abundance: .
v_gene: TRBV11-2
d_gene: TRBD2
j_gene: TRBJ2-3

CDR3aa: CASSLRQAPANYGYTF
CDR3nt: TGCGCCAGCAGCTTGAGACAGGCGCCAGCTAACTATGGCTACACCTTC
abundance: .
v_gene: TRBV5-1
d_gene: .
j_gene: TRBJ1-2

CDR3aa: CASSGGTGGGSPLHF
CDR3nt: TGCGCCAGCAGCGGAGGGACAGGGGGAGGGTCACCCCTCCACTTT
abundance: .
v_gene: TRBV5-1
d_gene: TRBD1
j_gene: TRBJ1-6

CDR3aa: CASSFLRYSYNEQFF
CDR3nt: TGTGCCAGCAGCTTCCTTCGGTACTCCTACAATGAGCAGTTCTTC
abundance: .
v_gene: TRBV5-6
d_gene: .
j_gene: TRBJ2-1

CDR3aa: CASSSRGDTEAFF
CDR3nt: TGTGCCAGCAGCTCCCGGGGGGACACTGAAGCTTTCTTT
abundance: .
v_gene: TRBV11-2
d_gene: .
j_gene: TRBJ1-1

CDR3aa: CASSSSSGTTAEAFF
CDR3nt: TGTGCCAGCAGTTCCTCTTCCGGGACAACCGCTGAAGCTTTCTTT
abundance: .
v_gene: TRBV6-5
d_gene: .
j_gene: TRBJ1-1

CDR3aa: CASSQDRGFLRGYTF
CDR3nt: TGCGCCAGCAGCCAAGACAGGGGTTTTTTGCGTGGCTACACCTTC
abundance: .
v_gene: TRBV4-3
d_gene: .
j_gene: TRBJ1-2

CDR3aa: CSVVIAANYGYTF
CDR3nt: TGCAGCGTTGTCATCGCAGCTAACTATGGCTACACCTTC
abundance: .
v_gene: TRBV29-1
d_gene: .
j_gene: TRBJ1-2

CDR3aa: CAISAEGFGNFWAFF
CDR3nt: TGTGCCATCAGTGCGGAAGGTTTCGGGAATTTTTGGGCTTTCTTT
abundance: .
v_gene: TRBV10-3
d_gene: .
j_gene: TRBJ1-1

CDR3aa: CASSGGTGGDSPLHF
CDR3nt: TGTGCCAGCAGTGGAGGGACAGGGGGGGATTCACCCCTCCACTTT
abundance: .
v_gene: TRBV25-1
d_gene: TRBD1
j_gene: TRBJ1-6

CDR3aa: CASNVGDRVNQPQHF
CDR3nt: TGTGCCAGCAACGTGGGGGACAGGGTCAATCAGCCCCAGCATTTT
abundance: .
v_gene: TRBV6-5
d_gene: TRBD1
j_gene: TRBJ1-5

CDR3aa: CAWSVRVDGYTF
CDR3nt: TGTGCCTGGAGTGTACGGGTAGATGGCTACACCTTC
abundance: .
v_gene: TRBV30
d_gene: .
j_gene: TRBJ1-2

CDR3aa: CAWSVLGANEKLFF
CDR3nt: TGTGCCTGGAGTGTACTAGGAGCTAATGAAAAACTGTTTTTT
abundance: once
v_gene: TRBV30
d_gene: .
j_gene: TRBJ1-4

CDR3aa: CASSLTLNRGYTF
CDR3nt: TGTGCCAGCAGTTTAACCCTGAACAGGGGCTACACCTTC
abundance: .
v_gene: TRBV27
d_gene: .
j_gene: TRBJ1-2

CDR3aa: CASSPRTGETYGYTF
CDR3nt: TGTGCCAGCAGCCCTCGGACAGGGGAGACCTATGGCTACACCTTC
abundance: .
v_gene: TRBV9
d_gene: TRBD1
j_gene: TRBJ1-2

CDR3aa: CASSYPQGNYGYTF
CDR3nt: TGTGCCAGCAGTTACCCCCAGGGAAACTATGGCTACACCTTC
abundance: .
v_gene: TRBV6-2/TRBV6-3
d_gene: .
j_gene: TRBJ1-2

CDR3aa: CASSPSTGWGYTF
CDR3nt: TGTGCCAGTAGTCCCTCGACAGGGTGGGGCTACACCTTC
abundance: .
v_gene: TRBV19
d_gene: TRBD1
j_gene: TRBJ1-2

CDR3aa: CAWTLAGGSTETQYF
CDR3nt: TGTGCCTGGACCCTAGCGGGGGGGAGCACGGAGACCCAGTACTTC
abundance: .
v_gene: TRBV30
d_gene: TRBD2
j_gene: TRBJ2-5

CDR3aa: CASSLGKGDEQFF
CDR3nt: TGTGCCAGCAGCTTAGGAAAGGGGGATGAGCAGTTCTTC
abundance: few
v_gene: TRBV7-3
d_gene: .
j_gene: TRBJ2-1

CDR3aa: CASSSAQGVSEAFF
CDR3nt: TGTGCCAGCAGTTCAGCCCAGGGGGTCTCTGAAGCTTTCTTT
abundance: .
v_gene: TRBV6-5
d_gene: TRBD1
j_gene: TRBJ1-1

CDR3aa: CASSGRGGDTGELFF
CDR3nt: TGTGCCAGCAGTGGAAGGGGAGGGGACACCGGGGAGCTGTTTTTT
abundance: .
v_gene: TRBV2
d_gene: TRBD2
j_gene: TRBJ2-2

CDR3aa: CASSQPGAGGGYTF
CDR3nt: TGCGCCAGCAGCCAGCCGGGAGCGGGGGGTGGCTACACCTTC
abundance: .
v_gene: TRBV4-1
d_gene: .
j_gene: TRBJ1-2

CDR3aa: CASSRPGTEGPYYEQYF
CDR3nt: TGTGCCAGCAGTCGACCCGGGACAGAGGGTCCCTACTACGAGCAGTACTTC
abundance: .
v_gene: TRBV28
d_gene: TRBD1
j_gene: TRBJ2-7

CDR3aa: CSASMELNTEAFF
CDR3nt: TGCAGTGCTAGTATGGAGTTGAACACTGAAGCTTTCTTT
abundance: .
v_gene: TRBV20-1
d_gene: .
j_gene: TRBJ1-1

CDR3aa: CASRPTGGAGELFF
CDR3nt: TGTGCCAGTAGACCTACAGGGGGCGCCGGGGAGCTGTTTTTT
abundance: few
v_gene: TRBV19
d_gene: TRBD1
j_gene: TRBJ2-2

CDR3aa: CASSIGRVGEKLFF
CDR3nt: TGTGCCAGTAGTATAGGTCGGGTCGGGGAAAAACTGTTTTTT
abundance: .
v_gene: TRBV19
d_gene: .
j_gene: TRBJ1-4

CDR3aa: CSGRDRGPYEKLFF
CDR3nt: TGCAGCGGGAGGGACAGGGGGCCCTATGAAAAACTGTTTTTT
abundance: .
v_gene: TRBV29-1
d_gene: TRBD1
j_gene: TRBJ1-4

CDR3aa: CASNNRGKRSYGYTF
CDR3nt: TGTGCCAGCAATAACAGGGGGAAGAGGAGCTATGGCTACACCTTC
abundance: .
v_gene: TRBV6-6
d_gene: TRBD1
j_gene: TRBJ1-2

CDR3aa: CASSPGQGRETQYF
CDR3nt: TGTGCCAGCTCACCGGGACAGGGAAGAGAGACCCAGTACTTC
abundance: .
v_gene: TRBV18
d_gene: TRBD1
j_gene: TRBJ2-5

CDR3aa: CAWVGQANTEAFF
CDR3nt: TGTGCCTGGGTGGGACAGGCGAACACTGAAGCTTTCTTT
abundance: .
v_gene: TRBV30
d_gene: TRBD1
j_gene: TRBJ1-1

CDR3aa: CASSLTGGYETQYF
CDR3nt: TGCGCCAGCAGCTTAACAGGGGGCTATGAGACCCAGTACTTC
abundance: few
v_gene: TRBV5-1
d_gene: TRBD1
j_gene: TRBJ2-5

CDR3aa: CASSPWDRMNTEAFF
CDR3nt: TGTGCCAGCAGCCCTTGGGACAGGATGAACACTGAAGCTTTCTTT
abundance: once
v_gene: TRBV9
d_gene: TRBD1
j_gene: TRBJ1-1

CDR3aa: CASSETGANGYTF
CDR3nt: TGTGCCAGCAGTGAGACAGGGGCGAATGGCTACACCTTC
abundance: .
v_gene: TRBV2
d_gene: TRBD1
j_gene: TRBJ1-2

CDR3aa: CASREDTTNEKLFF
CDR3nt: TGTGCCAGCAGGGAGGATACAACTAATGAAAAACTGTTTTTT
abundance: .
v_gene: TRBV25-1
d_gene: .
j_gene: TRBJ1-4

CDR3aa: CASSPPSSYEQYF
CDR3nt: TGTGCCAGCAGCCCCCCCTCTAGCTACGAGCAGTACTTC
abundance: .
v_gene: TRBV9
d_gene: .
j_gene: TRBJ2-7

CDR3aa: CASSPGVGQPQHF
CDR3nt: TGTGCCAGCAGCCCGGGAGTGGGGCAGCCCCAGCATTTT
abundance: .
v_gene: TRBV6-6
d_gene: .
j_gene: TRBJ1-5

CDR3aa: CASSQELTGGVEQYF
CDR3nt: TGCGCCAGCAGCCAAGAATTAACAGGGGGGGTCGAGCAGTACTTC
abundance: .
v_gene: TRBV4-3
d_gene: .
j_gene: TRBJ2-7

CDR3aa: CASSPRELTGTSGGYEQYF
CDR3nt: TGTGCTAGCAGCCCGCGGGAATTAACCGGGACTAGCGGGGGTTACGAGCAGTACTTC
abundance: .
v_gene: TRBV7-7
d_gene: TRBD2
j_gene: TRBJ2-7

CDR3aa: CASSYSFPGDSPLHF
CDR3nt: TGTGCCAGCAGTTACTCGTTTCCGGGTGATTCACCCCTCCACTTT
abundance: .
v_gene: TRBV6-6
d_gene: .
j_gene: TRBJ1-6

CDR3aa: CASSPQTGMGQGAGGYTF
CDR3nt: TGTGCCAGCTCACCACAGACCGGAATGGGACAGGGGGCAGGCGGCTACACCTTC
abundance: .
v_gene: TRBV18
d_gene: TRBD1
j_gene: TRBJ1-2

CDR3aa: CASSGRMGQTITGEKLFF
CDR3nt: TGTGCCAGCAGTGGGCGAATGGGACAGACCATCACGGGGGAAAAACTGTTTTTT
abundance: .
v_gene: TRBV2
d_gene: TRBD1
j_gene: TRBJ1-4

CDR3aa: CASSGTTGSTEAFF
CDR3nt: TGTGCCAGCAGTGGAACGACAGGTTCCACTGAAGCTTTCTTT
abundance: few
v_gene: TRBV2
d_gene: .
j_gene: TRBJ1-1

CDR3aa: CASRRGGNQETQYF
CDR3nt: TGTGCATCCCGGCGGGGTGGGAACCAAGAGACCCAGTACTTC
abundance: .
v_gene: TRBV28
d_gene: .
j_gene: TRBJ2-5